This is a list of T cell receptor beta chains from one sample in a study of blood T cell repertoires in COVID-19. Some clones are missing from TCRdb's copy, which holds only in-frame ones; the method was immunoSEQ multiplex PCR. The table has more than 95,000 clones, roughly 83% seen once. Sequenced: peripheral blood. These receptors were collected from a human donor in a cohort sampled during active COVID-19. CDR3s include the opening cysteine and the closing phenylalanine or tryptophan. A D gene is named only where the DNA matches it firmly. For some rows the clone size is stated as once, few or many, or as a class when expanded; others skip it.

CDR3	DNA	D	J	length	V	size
CAWSISGTTDTQYF	TGTGCCTGGAGTATAAGCGGAACCACAGATACGCAGTATTTT	NA	TRBJ2-3	14	TRBV30	NA
CASSRSQGIGNTIYF	TGTGCCAGCAGCAGAAGCCAGGGGATCGGAAACACCATATATTTT	NA	TRBJ1-3	15	TRBV7-2	NA
CASSSETSVPFRSDTQYF	TGTGCCAGCAGCTCTGAGACTAGCGTCCCTTTCCGATCAGATACGCAGTATTTT	TRBD2	TRBJ2-3	18	TRBV7-2	NA
CASSPGLSTDTQYF	TGTGCCAGCAGCCCAGGACTGAGCACAGATACGCAGTATTTT	NA	TRBJ2-3	14	TRBV6-6	NA
CASSYGYNEQFF	TGTGCCAGCAGCTATGGCTACAATGAGCAGTTCTTC	NA	TRBJ2-1	12	TRBV28	NA
CASSLTPNTEAFF	TGCGCCAGCAGCTTGACACCGAACACTGAAGCTTTCTTT	NA	TRBJ1-1	13	TRBV5-1	NA
CASSYRAQGEKLFF	TGTGCCAGCAGTTACAGGGCGCAGGGTGAAAAACTGTTTTTT	NA	TRBJ1-4	14	TRBV6-5	NA
CATRGGANTEAFF	TGTGCCACTCGGGGGGGCGCGAACACTGAAGCTTTCTTT	NA	TRBJ1-1	13	TRBV24-1	NA
CASSLQANTEAFF	TGTGCCAGCAGCTTGCAGGCTAACACTGAAGCTTTCTTT	NA	TRBJ1-1	13	TRBV5-6	NA
CASSLLAGANEQFF	TGTGCCAGCAGCCTACTAGCGGGAGCGAATGAGCAGTTCTTC	TRBD2	TRBJ2-1	14	TRBV2	NA
CASSLQGQVFF	TGTGCCAGCAGTCTACAGGGGCAAGTTTTCTTT	TRBD1	TRBJ1-1	11	TRBV28	NA
CAWSEKVSDFNTGELFF	TGTGCCTGGAGTGAAAAGGTCAGCGATTTCAACACCGGGGAGCTGTTTTTT	NA	TRBJ2-2	17	TRBV30	NA
CASSHTRNTEAFF	TGTGCCAGCAGCCACACAAGGAACACTGAAGCTTTCTTT	NA	TRBJ1-1	13	TRBV3-1/TRBV3-2	NA
CASSQLTGASPYEQYF	TGCGCCAGCAGCCAACTGACAGGGGCCTCACCCTACGAGCAGTACTTC	TRBD1	TRBJ2-7	16	TRBV4-1	NA
CASSISGSGALYNEQFF	TGTGCCAGTAGTATCTCGGGTAGCGGAGCCCTATACAATGAGCAGTTCTTC	NA	TRBJ2-1	17	TRBV19	NA
CASSQEPGGNNEKLFF	TGCGCCAGCAGCCAAGAACCAGGGGGGAATAATGAAAAACTGTTTTTT	TRBD1	TRBJ1-4	16	TRBV4-1	NA
CASRLEGSTDTQYF	TGTGCCAGCAGGCTCGAGGGAAGCACAGATACGCAGTATTTT	NA	TRBJ2-3	14	TRBV6-5	NA
CASTHRLAGGEQFF	TGTGCCAGCACCCACAGACTAGCGGGTGGCGAGCAGTTCTTC	TRBD2	TRBJ2-1	14	TRBV11-1	NA
CASSHLDRGGYTF	TGCGCCAGCAGCCACCTCGACAGAGGTGGCTACACCTTC	NA	TRBJ1-2	13	TRBV4-1	NA
CASRRGGPTGELFF	TGTGCCAGCAGAAGAGGGGGTCCTACCGGGGAGCTGTTTTTT	NA	TRBJ2-2	14	TRBV14	few
CASSLLRETEAFF	TGTGCCAGCAGCTTGCTGCGCGAGACTGAAGCTTTCTTT	NA	TRBJ1-1	13	TRBV5-4	NA
CASSWGGGTEAFF	TGTGCCAGCAGTTGGGGGGGAGGCACTGAAGCTTTCTTT	NA	TRBJ1-1	13	TRBV6-5	NA
CASISGRNEQFF	TGTGCCAGCATAAGCGGGAGGAATGAGCAGTTCTTC	TRBD2	TRBJ2-1	12	TRBV12-3/TRBV12-4	NA
CASRFGTSGRSYEQYF	TGTGCCAGCCGATTCGGGACTAGCGGGAGGTCCTACGAGCAGTACTTC	TRBD2	TRBJ2-7	16	TRBV27	NA
CASSSSSGRGGFEQFF	TGTGCCAGCAGTTCTTCTAGCGGGAGGGGGGGATTTGAGCAGTTCTTC	TRBD2	TRBJ2-1	16	TRBV6-5	NA
CASSLGTGTEVPYQHF	TGTGCCAGCAGCCTGGGAACCGGGACAGAGGTTCCATACCAGCATTTT	TRBD1	TRBJ1-5	16	TRBV5-8	NA
CASSLKAGRGIGQGGSGANVLTF	TGTGCCAGCAGTTTAAAAGCTGGCCGGGGAATTGGACAGGGTGGCTCTGGGGCCAACGTCCTGACTTTC	TRBD1	TRBJ2-6	23	TRBV27	few
CASSSANRQNTEAFF	TGTGCCAGCAGCTCTGCCAACAGACAGAACACTGAAGCTTTCTTT	NA	TRBJ1-1	15	TRBV5-4	NA
CSASIGTGENSPLHF	TGCAGTGCTAGTATTGGGACAGGGGAAAATTCACCCCTCCACTTT	TRBD1	TRBJ1-6	15	TRBV20-1	NA
CASTDPGTPRFNNEQFF	TGTGCCAGTACCGATCCAGGGACTCCCCGGTTTAACAATGAGCAGTTCTTC	NA	TRBJ2-1	17	TRBV19	NA
CASSQPGAGGKKGTGELFF	TGCGCCAGCAGCCAGCCGGGGGCGGGAGGAAAGAAGGGCACCGGGGAGCTGTTTTTT	TRBD2	TRBJ2-2	19	TRBV4-1	NA
CASSFDRFGYTF	TGTGCCAGCAGTTTTGACAGGTTTGGCTACACCTTC	NA	TRBJ1-2	12	TRBV6-5	NA
CASSPPRGFFNGANVLTF	TGTGCCAGCTCACCCCCTCGGGGGTTTTTTAATGGGGCCAACGTCCTGACTTTC	NA	TRBJ2-6	18	TRBV18	NA
CATSEPPRDTQYF	TGTGCCACCAGTGAACCTCCTAGAGATACGCAGTATTTT	NA	TRBJ2-3	13	TRBV24-1	NA
CASSQEFTGQGTGELFF	TGCGCCAGCAGCCAAGAGTTCACGGGACAGGGCACCGGGGAGCTGTTTTTT	TRBD1	TRBJ2-2	17	TRBV4-3	NA
CASSSWGGFKETQYF	TGTGCCAGCAGTTCCTGGGGGGGGTTTAAAGAGACCCAGTACTTC	TRBD2	TRBJ2-5	15	TRBV6-2/TRBV6-3	NA
CASSVSPGQGNTGELFF	TGTGCCAGCAGTGTCTCCCCGGGACAGGGTAACACCGGGGAGCTGTTTTTT	TRBD1	TRBJ2-2	17	TRBV25-1	NA
CASSLVGSGEAFF	TGTGCCAGCAGCTTGGTCGGTTCCGGGGAAGCTTTCTTT	NA	TRBJ1-1	13	TRBV5-6	NA
CASRKDSHQPQHF	TGTGCCAGCAGGAAGGACAGTCATCAGCCCCAGCATTTT	NA	TRBJ1-5	13	TRBV27	NA
CASSSQGRLNTEAFF	TGTGCCAGCAGCTCGCAGGGTCGCCTTAACACTGAAGCTTTCTTT	NA	TRBJ1-1	15	TRBV7-2	NA
CASSLTGLAGGVGGTDTQYF	TGCGCCAGCAGTCTAACGGGACTAGCGGGAGGTGTTGGTGGCACAGATACGCAGTATTTT	TRBD2	TRBJ2-3	20	TRBV4-1	NA
CASSQDRAGTEAFF	TGTGCCAGCTCACAAGACAGGGCGGGCACTGAAGCTTTCTTT	TRBD1	TRBJ1-1	14	TRBV18	NA
CASSPETGPQETQYF	TGTGCCAGCAGCCCAGAGACAGGACCACAAGAGACCCAGTACTTC	NA	TRBJ2-5	15	TRBV7-8	NA
CASSPAGGILTGNTIYF	TGTGCCAGCAGCCCAGCCGGGGGGATCCTTACTGGAAACACCATATATTTT	NA	TRBJ1-3	17	TRBV9	NA
CAISRTSGYEQYF	TGTGCCATCAGTAGGACTAGCGGGTACGAGCAGTACTTC	TRBD2	TRBJ2-7	13	TRBV10-3	NA
CASSYQGPTDTQYF	TGTGCCAGCAGTTACCAGGGGCCAACAGATACGCAGTATTTT	NA	TRBJ2-3	14	TRBV6-2/TRBV6-3	NA
CAINRGQGVEQYF	TGTGCCATCAACAGGGGCCAAGGGGTCGAGCAGTACTTC	TRBD1	TRBJ2-7	13	TRBV2	NA
CASSPLAADTQYF	TGTGCCAGTAGCCCTCTTGCGGCAGATACGCAGTATTTT	NA	TRBJ2-3	13	TRBV19	NA
CASSLEFPGTGLFF	TGCGCCAGCAGCTTGGAATTTCCCGGGACAGGGCTGTTCTTC	TRBD1	TRBJ2-1	14	TRBV5-1	NA
CSASHSYGYTF	TGCAGTGCTAGTCACAGCTATGGCTACACCTTC	NA	TRBJ1-2	11	TRBV20-1	NA
CASSLAGTGSLREKLFF	TGTGCCAGCAGTTTAGCCGGGACAGGGAGCTTGAGGGAAAAACTGTTTTTT	TRBD1	TRBJ1-4	17	TRBV28	NA
CSASDYRRGTNEQFF	TGCAGTGCTAGTGACTACCGAAGGGGGACGAATGAGCAGTTCTTC	NA	TRBJ2-1	15	TRBV20-1	NA
CASSFGLPSTDTQYF	TGTGCCAGCAGCTTTGGACTACCTAGCACAGATACGCAGTATTTT	NA	TRBJ2-3	15	TRBV7-2	NA
CASSTGQLEQYF	TGTGCCAGCAGTACCGGACAGCTCGAGCAGTACTTC	NA	TRBJ2-7	12	TRBV12-3/TRBV12-4	once
CASSPGGVNEQFF	TGCGCCAGCAGCCCTGGGGGGGTAAATGAGCAGTTCTTC	TRBD2	TRBJ2-1	13	TRBV4-3	NA
CASSVGRFSPLHF	TGTGCCAGCAGTGTCGGGAGATTTTCACCCCTCCACTTT	NA	TRBJ1-6	13	TRBV2	few
CASSTGGVEQYF	TGTGCCAGCAGTACCGGAGGGGTCGAGCAGTACTTC	NA	TRBJ2-7	12	TRBV6-5	NA
CSVVTGPNQPQHF	TGCAGCGTGGTGACAGGCCCCAATCAGCCCCAGCATTTT	NA	TRBJ1-5	13	TRBV29-1	NA
CASSVVDGSGRSQEQFF	TGTGCCAGCAGCGTAGTGGACGGTAGCGGGAGGAGTCAAGAGCAGTTCTTC	TRBD2	TRBJ2-1	17	TRBV9	NA
CASSWTGATVAFF	TGCGCCAGCAGCTGGACAGGGGCGACGGTGGCTTTCTTT	TRBD1	TRBJ1-1	13	TRBV5-1	NA